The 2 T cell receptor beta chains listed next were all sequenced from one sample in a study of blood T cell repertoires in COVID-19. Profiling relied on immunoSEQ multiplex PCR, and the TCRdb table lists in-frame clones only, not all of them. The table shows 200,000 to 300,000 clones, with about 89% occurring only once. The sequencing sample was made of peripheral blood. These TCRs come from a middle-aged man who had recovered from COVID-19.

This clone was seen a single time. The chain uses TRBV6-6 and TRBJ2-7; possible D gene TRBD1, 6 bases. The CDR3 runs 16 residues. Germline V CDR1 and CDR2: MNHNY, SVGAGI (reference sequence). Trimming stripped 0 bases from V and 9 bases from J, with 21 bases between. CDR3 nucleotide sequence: TGTGCCAGCAGTTACTCGAACAGGGTGGTAAGAAACGGGCAGTACTTC. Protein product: CASSYSNRVVRNGQYF.

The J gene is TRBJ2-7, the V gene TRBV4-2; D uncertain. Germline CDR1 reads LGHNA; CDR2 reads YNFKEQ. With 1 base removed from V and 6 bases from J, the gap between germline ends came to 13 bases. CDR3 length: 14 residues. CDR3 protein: CASSQGRSRGEQYF. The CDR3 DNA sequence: TGTGCCAGCAGCCAAGGAAGGTCCAGAGGCGAGCAGTACTTC.